This entry lists 7 T cell receptor beta chains sequenced from one sample in a study of identifying expanded T cells in peripheral blood. Using immunoSEQ multiplex PCR, the repertoire was profiled, and TCRdb retains in-frame clones only, with some absent. The table records approximately 75,000 clones, under 90% of them present only once. The sequenced sample was blood. These receptors came from a person aged 18 to 69 in good health.

V usage is TRBV29-1 and J usage is TRBJ2-5; D tentatively reads TRBD1 or TRBD2 (7 bases each). The CDR3 spans 12 residues. With 8 bases removed from V and 11 bases from J, the gap between germline ends came to 21 bases. Germline CDR1 and CDR2: SQVTM and ANQGSEA. CDR3 amino acids: CSHTSPGGEQYF. CDR3 nucleotides: TGCAGCCACACCTCGCCAGGGGGGGAGCAGTACTTC.

The rearrangement links TRBV7-7 to TRBJ2-5, with 9 bases identical to TRBD2. V dropped 5 bases and J dropped 4; count of bases not matched to a gene: 8. Germline CDR1 reads SSHAT; CDR2 reads FNYEAQ (reference sequence). CDR3 length: 15 residues. The CDR3 nucleotides read TGTGCCAGCAGCCCTATAGCGGGAGTTGGAGAGACCCAGTACTTC. It translates to CASSPIAGVGETQYF. Full variable domain (outside the CDR3, taken from reference TRBV7-7 and TRBJ2-5): GAGVSQSPRYKVTKRGQDVTLRCDPISSHATLYWYQQALGQGPEFLTYFNYEAQPDKSGLPSDRFSAERPEGSISTLTIQRTEQRDSAMYRCASSPIAGVGETQYFGPGTRLLVL.

The chain couples TRBV7-2 to TRBJ2-1, with 7 nucleotides matching TRBD1. With 4 bases clipped from V and 8 bases from J, the junction kept 14 bases outside the gene matches. This CDR3 comprises 16 residues. The germline V gene has CDR1 SGHTA and CDR2 FQGNSA. The CDR3 nucleotides read TGTGCCAGCAGCTCGAGTCCCGGAAGGGGGCGGGATGAGCAGTTCTTC. Amino acid sequence: CASSSSPGRGRDEQFF.

The genes are TRBV10-3 and TRBJ2-5, with 9 bases fitting TRBD2. The CDR3 runs to 14 residues. V gave up 9 bases and J gave up 4 bases; unmatched junction bases: 9. Germline V lookup: CDR1 ENHRY, CDR2 SYGVKD. The CDR3 sequence is CAIQKAGGRETQYF. The DNA for the CDR3 is TGTGCCATACAAAAAGCGGGAGGACGAGAGACCCAGTACTTC.

J is TRBJ2-5 and V is TRBV7-2; D might be TRBD1 (5 bases). This CDR3 region has 13 residues. Germline CDR1 SGHTA, CDR2 FQGNSA. Trimming removed 8 bases at V and 2 bases at J, with 12 bases between. CDR3 coding DNA: TGTGCCAGCGGGGCCGAGCGACAAGAGACCCAGTACTTC. Amino acid sequence: CASGAERQETQYF.

J is TRBJ1-2 and V is TRBV23-1, with 7 bases fitting TRBD1. TRBV23-1 is labeled an ORF, and its function is uncertain. The CDR3 is 15 amino acids. Trimming removed 6 bases from V and 4 bases from J; junction bases left unmatched: 11. CDR3 residues: CASRPPDRVGYGYTF. The CDR3 coding sequence is TGCGCCAGCAGACCACCCGACAGGGTGGGCTATGGCTACACCTTC.

The rearrangement uses TRBV7-8 and TRBJ2-2; 10 bases are shared with TRBD2. Trimming took 8 bases from V and 5 from J; bases not matched to a gene: 11. The CDR3 totals 16 residues. CDR1 is SGHVS and CDR2 is FQNEAQ in the germline V gene. CDR3 nucleotides: TGTGCCAGCCTAGGGGCTAGCGGGAGCGGGACCGGGGAGCTGTTTTTT. Protein product: CASLGASGSGTGELFF.